The T cell receptor beta chain under discussion was sequenced for a study of T-cell memory formation after mild COVID-19. Per germline, CDR1 SEHNR and CDR2 FQNEAQ (reference sequence). V was pared by 5 bases and J by 0 bases, with 8 bases of the junction left unmatched. This CDR3 has 16 residues. A few counts support this clonotype. Via MiXCR, TCRdb re-called the 5' RACE reads, giving one row per CDR3 protein. The sample lists hundreds of thousands of distinct CDR3 sequences; about 20% were seen once. V and J are TRBV7-9 and TRBJ2-3; 7 positions match TRBD2. Source material: PBMCs or a T cell subset sorted from them (not recorded which). The receptor was derived from an adult woman who had mild COVID-19 (a few samples of this study predate the infection). Cell type and time point are not known. CDR3 sequence: CASSPRDYRSTDTQYF. The CDR3 DNA sequence: TGTGCCAGCAGCCCCCGGGACTACCGAAGCACAGATACGCAGTATTTT.